This T cell receptor beta chain was found in a study of CXCR3-negative and CXCR3-positive naive CD8 T cells. Study-level findings and limits: Both naive subsets, CXCR3-negative and CXCR3-positive, displayed similar TRBV-TRBJ usage, unlike memory cells.

Turning to this clonotype: As yet, its antigen is unknown.

CDR3 size: 17 residues. Germline lookup yields CDR1 SQVTM and CDR2 ANQGSEA. 5' RACE that incorporated UMI labels was used to prepare the TRB cDNA libraries. From the 5' RACE reads, TCRdb lists one entry per CDR3 protein and no DNA. Its clone listing holds about 62,000 distinct CDR3 sequences. The sequenced material came from naive CXCR3- CD8+ T cells from blood. This sample's subset: CD45RO-CCR7+CD27+CD95- naive CD8+ T cells lacking CXCR3 (TNR3-). The genes are TRBV29-1 and TRBJ2-3; the TCRdb D gene call, TRBD1, has no DNA to confirm it. This TCR derives from a human donor in good health. Some clones in this sample may be carry-over from other donors' samples. CDR3 sequence: CSVEVNRALPSTDTQYF.